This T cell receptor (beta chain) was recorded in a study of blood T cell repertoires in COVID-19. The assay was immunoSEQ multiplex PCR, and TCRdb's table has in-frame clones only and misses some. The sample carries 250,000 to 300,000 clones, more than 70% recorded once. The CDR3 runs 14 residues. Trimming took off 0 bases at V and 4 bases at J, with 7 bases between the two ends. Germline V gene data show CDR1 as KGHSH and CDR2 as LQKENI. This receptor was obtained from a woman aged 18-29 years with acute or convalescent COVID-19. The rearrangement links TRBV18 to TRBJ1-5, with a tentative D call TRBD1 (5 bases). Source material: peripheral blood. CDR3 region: CASSPPGRNQPQHF. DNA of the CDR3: TGTGCCAGCTCACCACCGGGGCGAAATCAGCCCCAGCATTTT.